The table lists the clone carrying this T cell receptor beta chain with many counts. Trimming stripped 0 bases from V and 0 bases from J, with 16 bases between. The CDR3 loop spans 17 amino acids. Germline V gene sequence: CDR1 SQVTM, CDR2 ANQGSEA. From the PCR reads, TCRdb called clonotypes with MiXCR, one entry per CDR3 protein. The sample yields under 350,000 distinct CDR3 sequences, roughly 23% seen once. The data derive from a study of molecular identifiers for immune sequencing clone quantification. Study at large: Replicate runs used RNA from about 20,000 or 100,000 naive CD8 cells, which was split five ways into aliquots, and four of those aliquots were then sequenced.

J is TRBJ2-3 and V is TRBV29-1, with D uncertain. The sequenced sample consisted of naive CD8+ T cells from blood, with Jurkat cell RNA spiked in. The sample's subset: FACS-sorted CD8+CD4-CCR7+CD45RA+ naive T cells. The source of this sequence is a human donor in good health. Some libraries in this study had Jurkat cell RNA spiked in. CDR3 loop: CSVEDLDGTTSTDTQYF. CDR3 in DNA: TGCAGCGTTGAAGATCTGGACGGAACTACTAGCACAGATACGCAGTATTTT.